The 9 T cell receptor beta chains in this list originate from one sample, sequenced in a study of T cells in localized non-small cell lung cancer. Method: immunoSEQ multiplex PCR; TCRdb's copy keeps in-frame clones and lacks some. The sample has 650 to 850 clones, about 33% seen once; the top ten hold roughly 9.4%. Sequences were derived from normal lung tissue next to the tumor, sampled before any cancer treatment. These receptors originate from a male donor older than 55 with stage II squamous cell lung carcinoma.

V is TRBV28 and J is TRBJ1-4, with D perhaps TRBD1 (6 bases). V lost 1 base to trimming and J lost 7 bases, with 13 bases between them. Germline V gives CDR1 MDHEN, CDR2 SYDVKM. The CDR3 extends over 15 amino acids. CDR3 in amino acids: CASSLSGGGGEKLFF. The CDR3 nucleotides are TGTGCCAGCAGTTTATCGGGGGGCGGTGGTGAAAAACTGTTTTTT.

The V and J genes are TRBV28 and TRBJ2-7; possibly TRBD1 for D (6 bases). CDR1 is MDHEN, CDR2 SYDVKM, per germline. The V end was cut by 5 bases, the J end by 2 bases, with 16 bases between. The CDR3 spans 15 residues. The CDR3 region is CASSPYQGSTYEQYF. CDR3 bases: TGTGCCAGCAGTCCATATCAGGGGTCCACCTACGAGCAGTACTTC.

The rearrangement links TRBV18 to TRBJ2-4; perhaps TRBD1 as D (5 bases). With 1 base removed from V and 1 base from J, the gap between germline ends came to 8 bases. Germline V gene data show CDR1 as KGHSH and CDR2 as LQKENI. This CDR3 has 15 amino acids. The CDR3 sequence is CASSPQGRAKNIQYF. In nucleotides, the CDR3 is TGTGCCAGCTCACCACAGGGGCGGGCCAAAAACATTCAGTACTTC.

In its sample, this clone ranks as large. V is TRBV6-8 and J is TRBJ1-3; no firm D call. The germline CDR1 and CDR2 sequences are MNHGY and SAAAGT. V was trimmed by 6 bases and J by 1 base, leaving 16 bases between them. The CDR3 consists of 16 residues. The CDR3 sequence is CASSLGPGGSGNTIYF. As DNA, the CDR3 is TGTGCCAGCAGCTTAGGTCCCGGAGGTTCTGGAAACACCATATATTTT.

The chain combines TRBV10-2 with TRBJ2-7; D possibly corresponds to TRBD1 (6 bases). V was pared by 6 bases and J by 0 bases, with 12 bases between. The germline V gene encodes CDR1 WSHSY and CDR2 SAAADI. The CDR3 is 14 amino acids. The CDR3 DNA follows: TGCGCCAGCAGAACAGGGATGAGCTCCTACGAGCAGTACTTC. Its translation: CASRTGMSSYEQYF.

The rearrangement joins TRBV10-1 to TRBJ1-4; D is unresolved. Germline loops: CDR1 WNHNN, CDR2 SYGVQD (reference sequence). CDR3 length: 15 amino acids. Trimming pared 3 bases from V and 0 bases from J, leaving 8 bases between. Here the CDR3 DNA reads TGCGCCAGCAGTGACTTTCATCCAACTAATGAAAAACTGTTTTTT. The encoded protein is CASSDFHPTNEKLFF.

This chain uses TRBV6-8 with TRBJ1-4; the D is unclear. V was pared by 6 bases and J by 0 bases, with 11 bases between. The germline V gene encodes CDR1 MNHGY and CDR2 SAAAGT. This CDR3 comprises 15 residues. CDR3 in DNA: TGTGCCAGCAGCCGTCGACGAGCAACTAATGAAAAACTGTTTTTT. Its translation is CASSRRRATNEKLFF.

This clone was detected a few times. The chain carries TRBV6-8 and TRBJ1-2; the match to TRBD1 covers 8 bases. CDR1 is MNHGY, CDR2 SAAAGT, per germline. The CDR3 length is 17 residues. With V trimmed by 5 bases and J by 3 bases, 14 bases remained unmatched. CDR3 nucleotide sequence: TGTGCCAGCAGTGGGTTAGGAGCAGGGGGCGCCTACTATGGCTACACCTTC. Protein product: CASSGLGAGGAYYGYTF.

This clone turned up a few times. V gene TRBV6-8 combines with J gene TRBJ2-5; D gene unclear. The CDR3 runs to 15 residues. The germline V gene encodes CDR1 MNHGY and CDR2 SAAAGT. Trimming pared 2 bases from V and 5 bases from J, leaving 15 bases between. CDR3 residues: CASSYGLDFRETQYF. In nucleotides, the CDR3 is TGTGCCAGCAGTTACGGGCTAGATTTTAGGGAGACCCAGTACTTC.